The 16 T cell receptor beta chains below were found in one sample sequenced in a study of blood T cells in healthy people across ages. A second 7 to 11 cycle PCR used barcoded and J-beta primers. TCRdb independently ran MiXCR on the 5' RACE reads; one entry per CDR3 protein. The profile shows approximately 730,000 distinct CDR3 sequences, about 53% of them singletons. The sequenced sample consisted of blood. These receptors were taken from a man aged 80 or over in good health.

The chain has TRBV29-1 and TRBJ2-1; D gene ambiguous. V was shortened by 8 bases and J by 2 bases, with 10 bases between the two germline ends. This CDR3 is 12 amino acids long. From germline, CDR1 is SQVTM and CDR2 ANQGSEA. The CDR3 nucleotides are TGCAGCTCGAGGCCTACCTACAATGAGCAGTTCTTC. It specifies CSSRPTYNEQFF.

The genes are TRBV27 and TRBJ2-5; D is possibly TRBD1 (7 bases). The ends were cut back, 4 bases at V and 3 bases at J, with 15 bases in the middle. The V gene's germline CDR1 is MNHEY and CDR2 SMNVEV (reference sequence). This CDR3 is 15 amino acids long. CDR3 sequence (DNA): TGTGCCAGCAGTTCCCTAGGGGGCGGGAAAGAGACCCAGTACTTC. Translation gives CASSSLGGGKETQYF.

This clonotype was counted a few times. The chain has TRBV5-6 and TRBJ2-3; 15 bases agree with TRBD2. Germline CDR1 is SGHDT and CDR2 is YYEEEE. The CDR3 spans 17 residues. Trimming at V came to 3 bases and at J to 2 bases, leaving 4 bases not matched to a gene. CDR3 loop: CASSSGTSGRTTDTQYF. The CDR3 bases are TGTGCCAGCAGCTCTGGGACTAGCGGGAGGACCACAGATACGCAGTATTTT.

The chain links TRBV12-3 or TRBV12-4 to TRBJ2-7, with 8 nucleotides matching TRBD1. The CDR3 consists of 13 residues. V lost 6 bases and J lost 5; bases outside the gene matches: 6. In DNA form, the CDR3 reads TGTGCCAGCAGCCGGACAGGGCAGGACGAGCAGTACTTC. Protein sequence: CASSRTGQDEQYF.

V gene TRBV21-1 combines with J gene TRBJ1-4. TRBV21-1 is a listed pseudogene. This CDR3 region has 20 residues. The CDR3 nucleotides are TGTGCCAGCATCCCTGAGGGAAGGCGAACCACCTTTGCAACTAATGAAAAACTGTTTTTT. This gives the protein CASIPEGRRTTFATNEKLFF.

This clonotype was seen more than once but under ten times. The rearrangement uses TRBV25-1 and TRBJ2-3; D gene uncertain. CDR1 and CDR2 from the germline V gene are MGHDK and SYGVNS. Trimming took 4 bases from V and 14 from J, leaving 16 bases between them. The CDR3 loop spans 12 amino acids. The CDR3 loop reads CASSGEHRYAYF. The CDR3, as DNA: TGTGCCAGCAGTGGTGAACACAGATACGCGTATTTT.

This chain joins TRBV5-1 and TRBJ1-4, with TRBD1 as a possible D gene (5 bases). The germline V and J ends were trimmed by 2 bases and 5 bases, with 13 bases remaining between them. The CDR3 covers 15 residues. Germline assignment: CDR1 SGHRS and CDR2 YFSETQ. The chain's CDR3 is CASSFYGTENEKLFF. The CDR3, as DNA: TGCGCCAGCAGCTTCTACGGGACGGAAAATGAAAAACTGTTTTTT.

The chain is built from TRBV28 and TRBJ1-1; a possible D gene is TRBD1 (5 bases). This CDR3 contains 13 residues. Germline V gene sequence: CDR1 MDHEN, CDR2 SYDVKM. V lost 8 bases, J lost 3 bases, and 13 bases lay in between. CDR3 region: CASLLWGDTEAFF. As DNA, the CDR3 is TGTGCCAGCCTCCTCTGGGGGGACACTGAAGCTTTCTTT.

This chain uses TRBV28 with TRBJ1-5; D might be TRBD1 (5 bases). Germline V gene lookup returns CDR1 MDHEN and CDR2 SYDVKM. This CDR3 region has 16 residues. V was pared by 2 bases and J by 2 bases, with 13 bases between. CDR3 sequence reads: CASSLIAGPGNQPQHF. Written as DNA, the CDR3 is TGTGCCAGCAGTTTAATAGCAGGGCCGGGCAATCAGCCCCAGCATTTT.

This clonotype was observed a handful of times. This sequence joins TRBV9 and TRBJ2-1, with 7 bases lining up with TRBD2. The CDR3 totals 18 residues. V trimming: 4 bases; J trimming: 6 bases; junction bases outside the gene matches: 19. Per germline, CDR1 SGDLS and CDR2 YYNGEE. The DNA for the CDR3 is TGTGCCAGCAGCCCCTCCTGGGCTAGCGGACACCCCCTCAATGAGCAGTTCTTC. This codes for CASSPSWASGHPLNEQFF. The whole variable domain, filled in from reference TRBV9 and TRBJ2-1, reads DSGVTQTPKHLITATGQRVTLRCSPRSGDLSVYWYQQSLDQGLQFLIQYYNGEERAKGNILERFSAQQFPDLHSELNLSSLELGDSALYFCASSPSWASGHPLNEQFFGPGTRLTVL.

This clonotype was recorded a few times. The chain couples TRBV4-2 to TRBJ2-3; D may match TRBD1 or TRBD2 (5 bases each). Trimming took 3 bases from V and 14 from J, leaving 18 bases between them. The V gene's germline CDR1 is LGHNA and CDR2 YNFKEQ. This CDR3 is 13 amino acids long. The CDR3 is CASSHEGNRYAYF. As DNA, the CDR3 is TGTGCCAGCAGCCATGAGGGGAACAGATACGCGTATTTT.

The V call is TRBV11-2, the J call TRBJ1-2; the match to TRBD1 covers 11 bases. The CDR3 has 15 amino acids. The ends lost 3 bases at V and 5 bases at J; junction bases unmatched: 5. CDR1 and CDR2 from the germline V gene are SGHAT and FQNNGV. CDR3 in DNA: TGTGCCAGCAGCTTCGGACAGGGGGCGTCTTATGGCTACACCTTC. Its protein product is CASSFGQGASYGYTF.

This clonotype was detected only a few times. This chain connects TRBV6-1 to TRBJ1-2, with TRBD1 matching 7 bases. V lost 1 base to trimming and J lost 7 bases; unmatched junction nucleotides: 6. The V gene's germline CDR1 is MNHNS and CDR2 SASEGT. The CDR3 consists of 14 residues. CDR3 bases: TGTGCCAGCAGTGAAGGACAGGGCCTTCGTGGCTACACCTTC. It encodes CASSEGQGLRGYTF.

The rearrangement uses TRBV6-5 and TRBJ1-5; TRBD1 agrees at 7 bases. J was trimmed by 2 bases and V by 6 bases; bases with no gene match: 4. CDR3 length: 14 residues. CDR1 MNHEY and CDR2 SVGAGI come from the germline V gene. CDR3 in amino acids: CASRLGQGNQPQHF. The DNA of the CDR3 is TGTGCCAGCAGACTCGGACAGGGCAATCAGCCCCAGCATTTT.

This clonotype was counted a few times. The chain couples TRBV7-3 to TRBJ2-3; no clear D gene. CDR1 and CDR2 from the germline V gene are SGHTA and FQGTGA. Trimming took off 1 base at V and 6 bases at J, with 14 bases between the two ends. CDR3 length equals 15 residues. The CDR3 nucleotides are TGTGCCAGCAGCTTAAACGCTAGGCCTTGGGATACGCAGTATTTT. This gives the protein CASSLNARPWDTQYF.

This chain joins TRBV7-2 and TRBJ1-2; 10 bases are a match to TRBD1. CDR3 length: 15 amino acids. The V segment lost 4 bases and the J segment 5 bases; nucleotides outside the gene matches: 7. Germline lookup yields CDR1 SGHTA and CDR2 FQGNSA. The CDR3 loop reads CASSWGQGIKYGYTF. CDR3 bases: TGTGCCAGCAGCTGGGGACAGGGGATTAAGTATGGCTACACCTTC.